This TCR beta chain is drawn from a study of shared clonotypes between healthy human individuals. Study-wide results and caveats: When compared with the clonotypes that were shared by all four sorted-subset donors, the non-shared clonotypes turned out to have lower generation probabilities. Though the depth was large, rarefaction showed that sorted-subset sequencing was incomplete.

CD45RA+ naive and CD45RA-negative memory subsets were separated from CD4+ cells. Replicate PCRs from sorted subsets contained roughly 200 ng DNA, which is approximately 30,000 T cell genomes. The repertoire was sequenced with immunoSEQ multiplex PCR; TCRdb's copy has only in-frame clones and lacks some. The sample yields about 2.4 million clones, 93% seen once. Germline CDR1 KGHSH, CDR2 LQKENI. This CDR3 spans 15 amino acids. V lost 3 bases to trimming and J lost 0 bases, with 10 bases between them. A note on this clone: The antigen remains undetermined. Other DNA sequences within the sample encode an identical CDR3.

Sequencing was carried out using naive CD4+ T cells from PBMCs. Noted subset: CD45RA+ positively selected. The chain is built from TRBV18 and TRBJ2-3, with unresolved D. This TCR derives from a man aged 18-30 years in good health. Some clones in this sample may be carry-over from other donors' samples. The CDR3: CASSPGRASTDTQYF. As DNA, the CDR3 is TGTGCCAGCTCACCCGGACGGGCTAGCACAGATACGCAGTATTTT.